This T cell receptor beta chain was retrieved from a study of blood T cell repertoires in COVID-19. As for the study in general: Material from acute and convalescent COVID-19 was sourced from the United States, Italy and Spain. Sample material is recorded as cDNA or gDNA derived from T cells, B-cell-depleted T cells, or PBMCs.

How the authors handled the data: Nucleated cell counts were estimated from reference gene primer amplification. Data came from immunoSEQ multiplex PCR; TCRdb stores just in-frame clones and leaves some out. For V, J and clone size, that table is used; D and trimming come from the DNA. The profile shows approximately 240,000 clones, 84% of them singletons. Germline trimming cut 5 bases from V and 2 bases from J; bases unmatched to any gene: 8. CDR1 is PRHDT and CDR2 is FYEKMQ in the germline V gene (reference sequence). CDR3 size: 15 residues. The receptor's source is a woman in her thirties who had recovered from COVID-19. The V call is TRBV13, the J call TRBJ1-2, with TRBD1 identical over 7 bases. The source material was peripheral blood. The CDR3 loop reads CASSHEGQPNYGYTF. CDR3 in DNA: TGTGCCAGCAGCCATGAGGGACAGCCAAACTATGGCTACACCTTC.